This T cell receptor (beta chain) was documented in a study of blood T cell repertoires in COVID-19. Study at large: Specimens from acute and convalescent COVID-19 originated in the United States, Italy and Spain. PBMCs, B-cell-depleted T cells, or T cells provided the cDNA or gDNA that made up the material.

The authors' processing: Nucleated cell number was recorded as an estimate derived from reference gene primer amplification. Assay: immunoSEQ multiplex PCR; the TCRdb copy retains only in-frame clones and omits some. Clone size and the V and J calls come from that table; the DNA yielded D and trimming. This table holds 300,000 to 400,000 clones, almost 90% found once. Seattle enrolled patients during active infection and tracked them longitudinally. Input material: peripheral blood. The sequence was obtained from a woman in her 70s with COVID-19, enrolled during active disease.

This CDR3 is CASIGQGSYEQYF. The CDR3 DNA reads as TGTGCCAGCATAGGACAGGGATCCTACGAGCAGTACTTC. The chain couples TRBV27 to TRBJ2-7, with 8 bases lining up with TRBD1. Germline V gene lookup returns CDR1 MNHEY and CDR2 SMNVEV (reference sequence). V gave up 7 bases and J gave up 1 base; unmatched junction bases: 3. The CDR3 extends over 13 amino acids.